This passage covers 32 T cell receptor beta chains from one sample sequenced in a study of type 1 regulatory T cells (dated by TCRdb to about 2021). General conclusions and limits of the study: Compared with non-Tr1 cells, Tr1 cells had a TCR repertoire that was more restricted, a finding the study read as clonal expansion induced by alloantigen.

The data were produced on an Illumina MiSeq. The public reads were run again by TCRdb, first through fastp at Q25 and then through MiXCR, and only productive beta chains were kept. Each CDR3 protein gets just one entry, which takes the most common genes and DNA from the rows behind it. The sample profile shows about 5,000 distinct CDR3 sequences; more than 25% of them were found once. In total, the top ten clones hold roughly two fifths of the sample. For these receptors, no antigen is known. Sequencing was done on a sample of cultured type 1 regulatory T (Tr1) cells, either the whole culture or a sorted fraction (not recorded which). The cell subset or site label of this sample denotes: type 1 regulatory T cells sorted from the T-allo10 product. The origin of the receptors is a human donor in good health.

This clonotype occurred a few times. The rearrangement links TRBV6-6 to TRBJ1-3; tentative D call: TRBD1 (6 bases). The CDR3 covers 13 residues. Germline V CDR1 and CDR2: MNHNY, SVGAGI (reference sequence). V was cut by 8 bases and J by 3 bases, with 11 bases left in between. CDR3 coding DNA: TGTGCCAGCTTCAGGGGAAGTGGAAACACCATATATTTT. Its translation: CASFRGSGNTIYF.

Remarks on this clonotype: Since a much larger clone is just one base distant, this may be a read error. The chain recombines TRBV21-1 with TRBJ2-3. TRBV21-1 is noted as a pseudogene. The CDR3 is made up of 10 amino acids. The CDR3 reads CVSSNDTQYF. In DNA, the CDR3 is TGTGTCAGCAGCAATGATACGCAGTATTTT.

This clonotype was counted at least ten times. The chain has TRBV5-1 and TRBJ2-7; no definite D call. CDR1 and CDR2 (germline): SGHRS, YFSETQ. The CDR3 is 9 amino acids. Between the trimmed V and J ends, which lost 7 bases and 4 bases, there was a span of 3 bases. As DNA, the CDR3 is TGCGCCAGCCGGTACGAGCAGTACTTC. It codes for CASRYEQYF.

CDR3 nucleotides: TGTGCCAGCAACAACACCCCCCGGGAAGATTCACCCCTCCACTTT. Protein sequence: CASNNTPREDSPLHF. This rearrangement joins TRBV11-3 to TRBJ1-6; D remains ambiguous. Looked up from germline, CDR1 is SGHNT and CDR2 is YENEEA. Trimming cost V 7 bases and J 8 bases, with 18 bases left between them. The CDR3 has 15 amino acids.

This clonotype was observed a handful of times. The chain uses TRBV11-2 and TRBJ2-5, with no clear D. The CDR3 covers 11 residues. Germline-derived CDR1 and CDR2 are SGHAT and FQNNGV. Deletions cut 5 bases from V and 5 bases from J, with 6 bases between. The CDR3 is CASSPQETQYF. The CDR3 region has the DNA TGTGCCAGCAGCCCTCAGGAGACCCAGTACTTC.

This clonotype is termed large (0.1 to 1%). The rearrangement links TRBV27 to TRBJ2-5; D call uncertain. CDR1 MNHEY and CDR2 SMNVEV come from the germline V gene (reference sequence). V was pared by 3 bases and J by 5 bases, with 10 bases between. The CDR3 totals 13 residues. The chain's CDR3 is CASSFYIGETQYF. For the CDR3, the DNA is TGTGCCAGCAGTTTTTATATCGGGGAGACCCAGTACTTC.

The chain employs TRBV28 and TRBJ2-7, with a tentative D call TRBD1 (6 bases). Looked up from germline, CDR1 is MDHEN and CDR2 is SYDVKM. The length of the CDR3 is 15 residues. Between the trimmed V and J ends, which lost 3 bases and 4 bases, there was a span of 16 bases. The CDR3 DNA is TGTGCCAGCAGTTTTGTCCGTTGGGGGCGATACGAGCAGTACTTC. It codes for CASSFVRWGRYEQYF.

This rearrangement joins TRBV28 to TRBJ2-6; D remains ambiguous. Trimming pared 1 base from V and 2 bases from J, leaving 6 bases between. Germline lookup yields CDR1 MDHEN and CDR2 SYDVKM. The CDR3 loop spans 15 amino acids. The CDR3 bases are TGTGCCAGCAGTTTATCAGGTGCTGGGGCCAACGTCCTGACTTTC. The encoded protein is CASSLSGAGANVLTF.

The chain is built from TRBV5-1 and TRBJ2-5, with 10 bases identical to TRBD2. V lost 1 base to trimming and J lost 4 bases; unmatched junction nucleotides: 4. Germline V gives CDR1 SGHRS, CDR2 YFSETQ. The CDR3 sequence is 15 residues long. CDR3 in amino acids: CASSLTSGALETQYF. CDR3 nucleotides: TGCGCCAGCAGCTTGACTAGCGGGGCCTTAGAGACCCAGTACTTC.

In the case of this clonotype: This may be a read error: a much more frequent sequence differs by one nucleotide. This sequence joins TRBV7-8 and TRBJ1-1; no reliable D call. This CDR3 has 16 amino acids. Trimming stripped 5 bases from V and 0 bases from J, with 16 bases between. The germline CDR1 and CDR2 sequences are SGHVS and FQNEAQ. CDR3 residues: CASSPRNSPLNTEAFF. CDR3 bases: TGTGCCAGCAGCCCGAGGAACAGTCCTTTGAACACTGAAGCTTTCTTT.

This rearrangement joins TRBV7-9 to TRBJ2-7; D gene ambiguous. The germline V and J ends were trimmed by 2 bases and 0 bases, with 8 bases remaining between them. In germline, CDR1 is SEHNR, CDR2 FQNEAQ (reference sequence). The CDR3 has 14 residues. The CDR3 sequence: CASSLTQVSYEQYF. CDR3 bases: TGTGCCAGCAGCTTAACCCAGGTCTCCTACGAGCAGTACTTC.

The chain recombines TRBV29-1 with TRBJ2-7; no firm D call. CDR3 length equals 14 residues. Trimming took 1 base from V and 2 from J, leaving 12 bases between them. CDR1 SQVTM and CDR2 ANQGSEA come from the germline V gene. CDR3 protein: CSVEGRSPPYEQYF. The CDR3 DNA follows: TGCAGCGTTGAAGGTCGGTCGCCTCCCTACGAGCAGTACTTC.

A word on this clonotype: The junction does not match germline at one end; this may be a read error. The chain has TRBV5-5 and TRBJ2-3; possible D gene TRBD2, 6 bases. This CDR3 contains 15 residues. Germline assignment: CDR1 SGHKS and CDR2 YYEKEE (reference sequence). The CDR3 nucleotides are TGTGACAGCAGCTTGGGGGGAAGGTCCACAGATACGCAGTATTTT. The encoded protein is CDSSLGGRSTDTQYF.

The V and J genes are TRBV6-1 and TRBJ1-1; D is uncertain. The CDR3 loop spans 16 amino acids. V was trimmed by 7 bases and J by 2 bases, leaving 20 bases between them. Per the germline V gene, CDR1 is MNHNS and CDR2 is SASEGT. This CDR3 reads CASNPQGRQSNTEAFF. The CDR3 DNA sequence: TGTGCCAGCAACCCCCAAGGGAGGCAGTCAAACACTGAAGCTTTCTTT.

This clonotype counts as medium-sized. The chain has TRBV5-6 and TRBJ1-4; D is ambiguous. Trimming took off 4 bases at V and 5 bases at J, with 9 bases between the two ends. There are 13 residues in the CDR3. Per the germline V gene, CDR1 is SGHDT and CDR2 is YYEEEE. The CDR3 nucleotides read TGTGCCAGCAGCATACCGGGGAATGAAAAACTGTTTTTT. Translated: CASSIPGNEKLFF.

V and J are TRBV18 and TRBJ2-5, with D possibly being TRBD1 (6 bases). CDR3 length equals 14 residues. Trimming cost V 11 bases and J 1 base, with 17 bases left between them. Germline V gene sequence: CDR1 KGHSH, CDR2 LQKENI. The CDR3 bases are TGTGCCTCACCAGCGACAGGTTTCCAAGAGACCCAGTACTTC. This sequence encodes CASPATGFQETQYF. Supplemented by reference TRBV18 and TRBJ2-5, the full variable domain reads NAGVMQNPRHLVRRRGQEARLRCSPMKGHSHVYWYRQLPEEGLKFMVYLQKENIIDESGMPKERFSAEFPKEGPSILRIQQVVRGDSAAYFCASPATGFQETQYFGPGTRLLVL.

V gene TRBV6-1 combines with J gene TRBJ2-7, with D unclear. Deletions cut 2 bases from V and 2 bases from J, with 19 bases between. CDR1 MNHNS and CDR2 SASEGT come from the germline V gene. The CDR3 sequence is 17 residues long. The CDR3 here is CASSESPGVGFTYEQYF. The CDR3 nucleotides read TGTGCCAGCAGTGAAAGTCCTGGTGTTGGGTTTACCTACGAGCAGTACTTC.

This clonotype was counted a few times. The chain uses TRBV6-1 and TRBJ2-7; the D gene is possibly TRBD1 (6 bases). Germline V gene sequence: CDR1 MNHNS, CDR2 SASEGT. V lost 8 bases, J lost 9 bases, and 17 bases lay in between. The CDR3 sequence is 12 residues long. CDR3 protein: CASGLYRVGQYF. CDR3 coding DNA: TGTGCCAGCGGATTATACAGGGTTGGGCAGTACTTC.

For the CDR3, the DNA is TGTGCCAGCAGCTTAGTGATTTCGGACAGGGGGCAACACGAGCAGTACTTC. This translates into CASSLVISDRGQHEQYF. V gene TRBV7-9 combines with J gene TRBJ2-7, with 11 nucleotides matching TRBD1. The CDR3 runs 17 residues. V lost 1 base to trimming and J lost 5 bases; unmatched junction nucleotides: 10. In germline, CDR1 is SEHNR, CDR2 FQNEAQ (reference sequence).

This clonotype showed up just a few times. The chain uses TRBV14 and TRBJ2-3; D not resolved. The CDR3 runs to 13 residues. Germline values: CDR1 SGHDN, CDR2 FVKESK. V was clipped by 0 bases and J by 6 bases, with 7 bases between them. The CDR3 protein is CASSQDLADTQYF. The DNA for the CDR3 is TGTGCCAGCAGCCAAGATCTGGCTGATACGCAGTATTTT.

This chain uses TRBV2 with TRBJ2-5; the match to TRBD2 covers 9 bases. Germline assignment: CDR1 SNHLY and CDR2 FYNNEI. CDR3 length: 16 residues. Losses at the gene ends were 6 bases for V and 2 bases for J; bases not matched to a gene: 10. Here the CDR3 reads CASRLGLARGQETQYF. Written as DNA, the CDR3 is TGTGCCAGCAGATTAGGACTAGCGAGGGGTCAAGAGACCCAGTACTTC.

The chain joins TRBV12-3 or TRBV12-4 to TRBJ2-1; 7 bases match TRBD2. This CDR3 comprises 16 residues. V shed 4 bases, J shed 8 bases, and the junction held 14 bases outside the gene matches. DNA of the CDR3: TGTGCCAGCAGTTCCCAGAACGGGAGGAAGGGGCATGAGCAGTTCTTC. Its translation: CASSSQNGRKGHEQFF.

This clonotype was observed a handful of times. The V gene is TRBV9, the J gene TRBJ1-2, with no clear D. V was trimmed by 3 bases and J by 5 bases, leaving 11 bases between them. The CDR3 spans 13 residues. Germline loops: CDR1 SGDLS, CDR2 YYNGEE. The CDR3 nucleotides are TGTGCCAGCAGCGCGGTGGGAGGGTATGGCTACACCTTC. Its protein is CASSAVGGYGYTF.

The chain uses TRBV7-2 and TRBJ2-1; 10 positions match TRBD2. Trimming took 1 base from V and 4 from J; bases not matched to a gene: 10. The CDR3 totals 18 residues. CDR1 is SGHTA, CDR2 FQGNSA, per germline. The CDR3 here is CASSLGPSGGLGYNEQFF. In DNA, the CDR3 is TGTGCCAGCAGCTTAGGGCCTAGCGGGGGCCTTGGGTACAATGAGCAGTTCTTC.

This clonotype came up a few times. This chain uses TRBV19 with TRBJ2-5; tentative D call: TRBD2 (5 bases). The CDR3 spans 16 residues. V lost 1 base and J 2 bases, leaving 14 bases between the germline ends. CDR1 and CDR2 (germline): LNHDA, SQIVND (reference sequence). The DNA for the CDR3 is TGTGCCAGTAGTATAGTCAGCGGCGTCAGTCAAGAGACCCAGTACTTC. This codes for CASSIVSGVSQETQYF.

This clonotype was detected a few times. The genes are TRBV2 and TRBJ1-2; D uncertain. The CDR3 length is 14 residues. V gave up 6 bases and J gave up 2 bases, with 13 bases separating them. Germline V CDR1 and CDR2: SNHLY, FYNNEI. The CDR3 bases are TGTGCCAGCAGGAGGAGGACTGGGAACTATGGCTACACCTTC. Protein: CASRRRTGNYGYTF. Filled out from reference TRBV2 and TRBJ1-2, the complete variable domain reads EPEVTQTPSHQVTQMGQEVILRCVPISNHLYFYWYRQILGQKVEFLVSFYNNEISEKSEIFDDQFSVERPDGSNFTLKIRSTKLEDSAMYFCASRRRTGNYGYTFGSGTRLTVV.

This sequence joins TRBV7-2 and TRBJ1-2; D may be TRBD1 (5 bases). The CDR3 length is 14 residues. CDR1 and CDR2 from the germline V gene are SGHTA and FQGNSA. Trimming stripped 5 bases from V and 4 bases from J, with 14 bases between. As DNA, the CDR3 is TGTGCCAGCAGCCCCCAGGTGGGGGGCTATGGCTACACCTTC. Translation: CASSPQVGGYGYTF.

This clonotype was seen ten or more times. The chain is built from TRBV7-6 and TRBJ2-1; D may match TRBD1 or TRBD2 (5 bases each). This CDR3 spans 15 amino acids. Germline lookup yields CDR1 SGHVS and CDR2 FNYEAQ. Trimming shortened V by 1 base and J by 1 base, and 8 bases separated the two germline ends. CDR3 protein: CASSLVGGSYNEQFF. CDR3 sequence (DNA): TGTGCCAGCAGCTTAGTTGGGGGTTCCTACAATGAGCAGTTCTTC.

This clonotype was counted a few times. The rearrangement uses TRBV6-2 or TRBV6-3 and TRBJ1-2; D remains unclear. This CDR3 has 13 amino acids. From germline, CDR1 is MNHEY and CDR2 SVGEGT. The CDR3 is CATLTRSNYGYTF. CDR3 nucleotides: TGTGCGACACTTACGCGCAGTAACTATGGCTACACCTTC.

Note on this clonotype: Its ends do not fully match the called genes, so a read error is possible. For the CDR3, the DNA is TGTGCCAGCAGCTTAGGCCAGGGGATCAATCAGCCCCAGCAGTTT. This sequence encodes CASSLGQGINQPQQF. V usage is TRBV7-2 and J usage is TRBJ1-5; TRBD1 might be the D (6 bases). The CDR3 is 15 residues long. CDR1 SGHTA and CDR2 FQGNSA come from the germline V gene.

This clonotype was recorded a few times. V and J are TRBV18 and TRBJ2-6; TRBD1 aligns across 7 bases. Germline assignment: CDR1 KGHSH and CDR2 LQKENI. The CDR3 covers 16 residues. V lost 3 bases and J lost 0; bases outside the gene matches: 2. The CDR3 DNA is TGTGCCAGCTCACCGACAGGGAACTCTGGGGCCAACGTCCTGACTTTC. Translation gives CASSPTGNSGANVLTF.

By frequency in the sample, this clonotype is medium-sized. The chain uses TRBV12-3 or TRBV12-4 and TRBJ1-6, with D tentatively TRBD1 (5 bases). The CDR3 spans 13 residues. The germline V and J ends were trimmed by 6 bases and 7 bases, with 10 bases remaining between them. The CDR3 loop is CASSLEGNSPLHF. The CDR3, as DNA: TGTGCCAGCAGCCTAGAGGGGAATTCACCCCTCCACTTT.